Detailed here is one T cell receptor (beta chain). The data are from a study of CD8+ T cells in alopecia areata. Extracted RNA was reverse transcribed, and the resulting cDNA served as sequencing template. Clones were read by immunoSEQ multiplex PCR, and TCRdb kept only the in-frame ones, dropping some. The sample holds some 170,000 clones; approximately 62% are singletons and the top ten take approximately 1.7%. The sequenced sample was CD4+ T cells sorted from blood, obtained at week 0. This TCR was recovered from a human donor with alopecia areata.

The CDR3 DNA reads as TGCGCCAGCAGCCAAACTAGCGTGGTCACAGATACGCAGTATTTT. Amino acid sequence: CASSQTSVVTDTQYF. This chain connects TRBV4-3 to TRBJ2-3, with 7 bases fitting TRBD2. CDR1 and CDR2 (germline): LGHNA, YSLEER. This CDR3 is 15 amino acids long. V gave up 2 bases and J gave up 2 bases; unmatched junction bases: 4.